These T cell receptor beta chains were read from a single sample in a study of cytomegalovirus exposure and HLA in healthy donors. Produced via immunoSEQ multiplex PCR; TCRdb's table is partial and in-frame only. This table has 140,000 to 150,000 clones, around 90% appearing once. Source material: PBMCs. Every receptor here comes from a woman aged 40 to 50 in good health and CMV-seronegative. The CDR3 runs from the conserved cysteine through the conserved F or W. D genes are given only for firm matches. Some rows have no size entry. The others give once, few or many, or a class for an expanded clone.

clone_size: NA; d_call: TRBD1; j_call: TRBJ1-4; v_call: TRBV5-1; cdr3_nt: TGCGCCAGCAGCTTGGAGGCCAGGGGGCTCCTTAATGAAAAACTGTTTTTT; cdr3_aa: CASSLEARGLLNEKLFF
clone_size: few; d_call: TRBD2; j_call: TRBJ2-7; v_call: TRBV6-1; cdr3_nt: TGTGCCAGCAGTGAAGTGGGTGGACTAGCCTCCCCTTACGAGCAGTACTTC; cdr3_aa: CASSEVGGLASPYEQYF
clone_size: NA; d_call: NA; j_call: TRBJ2-7; v_call: TRBV7-9; cdr3_nt: TGTGCCAGCAGCTTAGTTCCGGCGGTCAGCTCCTACGAGCAGTACTTC; cdr3_aa: CASSLVPAVSSYEQYF
clone_size: NA; d_call: NA; j_call: TRBJ1-5; v_call: TRBV10-3; cdr3_nt: TGTGCCATCAGTGAGTCGGACAGAATTTATAGCAATCAGCCCCAGCATTTT; cdr3_aa: CAISESDRIYSNQPQHF
clone_size: NA; d_call: TRBD2; j_call: TRBJ2-2; v_call: TRBV27; cdr3_nt: TGTGCCAGCAGTCCCCGGACTAGCGGGACCACCGGGGAGCTGTTTTTT; cdr3_aa: CASSPRTSGTTGELFF
clone_size: NA; d_call: NA; j_call: TRBJ2-5; v_call: TRBV19; cdr3_nt: TGTGCCAGTAGTATGTTGGGCGAGACCCAGTACTTC; cdr3_aa: CASSMLGETQYF
clone_size: NA; d_call: NA; j_call: TRBJ1-2; v_call: TRBV5-1; cdr3_nt: TGCGCCAGCAGCCACCGGGAGGGGTTGTATGGCTACACCTTC; cdr3_aa: CASSHREGLYGYTF
clone_size: NA; d_call: NA; j_call: TRBJ1-5; v_call: TRBV2; cdr3_nt: TGTGCCAGCAGTGGGGCTAGGGGAATTGGTCAGCCCCAGCATTTT; cdr3_aa: CASSGARGIGQPQHF
clone_size: NA; d_call: NA; j_call: TRBJ2-7; v_call: TRBV11-3; cdr3_nt: TGTGCCAGCAGCTTGGGGGGACAGTTCTACGAGCAGTACTTC; cdr3_aa: CASSLGGQFYEQYF
clone_size: NA; d_call: NA; j_call: TRBJ1-1; v_call: TRBV7-2; cdr3_nt: TGTGCCAGCAGCTTAGTCGGTGACACTGAAGCTTTCTTT; cdr3_aa: CASSLVGDTEAFF
clone_size: NA; d_call: TRBD2; j_call: TRBJ2-1; v_call: TRBV4-1; cdr3_nt: TGCGCCAGCAGCCAGCTGGACCTTGGACTAGCGGGAAATCATGAGCAGTTCTTC; cdr3_aa: CASSQLDLGLAGNHEQFF